A single sample gave rise to the 8 T cell receptor beta chains below, sequenced in a study of blood T cell repertoires in COVID-19. TCRdb keeps only in-frame clones here, not all; method: immunoSEQ multiplex PCR. The sample records approximately 80,000 clones, about 85% being singletons. Sequencing used peripheral blood. The receptors were gathered from a woman aged 65 to 85 with acute or convalescent COVID-19.

V is TRBV7-9 and J is TRBJ2-7; possible D gene TRBD1, 6 bases. The CDR3 is 14 residues long. CDR1 and CDR2 from the germline V gene are SEHNR and FQNEAQ (reference sequence). V was trimmed by 3 bases and J by 4 bases, leaving 13 bases between them. In DNA form, the CDR3 reads TGTGCCAGCAGCTTTACAGGGAAGGGGTACGAGCAGTACTTC. Protein sequence: CASSFTGKGYEQYF.

The chain uses TRBV6-4 and TRBJ2-1, with TRBD1 matching over 7 bases. Germline V gives CDR1 MRHNA, CDR2 SNTAGT. The CDR3 has 14 amino acids. V gave up 6 bases and J gave up 2 bases; unmatched junction bases: 4. The DNA of the CDR3 is TGTGCCAGCAGCAGAGGGGGCACCTACAATGAGCAGTTCTTC. Translated, it gives CASSRGGTYNEQFF.

V usage is TRBV2 and J usage is TRBJ2-3; D gene ambiguous. The CDR3 length is 15 residues. V was trimmed by 6 bases and J by 4 bases, leaving 17 bases between them. Germline CDR1 reads SNHLY; CDR2 reads FYNNEI. The CDR3 loop reads CASSTTGGSADTQYF. CDR3 sequence (DNA): TGTGCCAGCAGCACAACCGGCGGTTCGGCAGATACGCAGTATTTT.

The gene calls are TRBV7-2 and TRBJ2-3; tentative D call: TRBD2 (5 bases). V shed 1 base and J shed 6 bases, with 8 bases lying between them. This CDR3 spans 13 amino acids. CDR1 and CDR2 from the germline V gene are SGHTA and FQGNSA. For the CDR3, the DNA is TGTGCCAGCAGCTTAGGGCCGGGGGATACGCAGTATTTT. Protein sequence: CASSLGPGDTQYF.

This sequence joins TRBV3-1 (or the pseudogene TRBV3-2) and TRBJ1-5, with 9 bases aligning to TRBD1. The ends lost 5 bases at V and 12 bases at J; junction bases unmatched: 5. CDR3 length equals 12 residues. Germline V gives CDR1 LGHDT, CDR2 YNNKEL (reference sequence). The CDR3 sequence: CASSSRTGVQHF. CDR3 DNA sequence: TGTGCCAGCAGCTCCCGGACAGGGGTCCAGCATTTT.

The gene calls are TRBV10-3 and TRBJ2-1, with D unresolved. The CDR3 loop spans 13 amino acids. V dropped 0 bases and J dropped 7 bases, with 7 bases sitting between them. Germline CDR1 is ENHRY and CDR2 is SYGVKD. The CDR3 DNA sequence: TGTGCCATCAGTGAGTCGGAAGCGAATGAGCAGTTCTTC. It yields the protein CAISESEANEQFF.

The chain links TRBV4-1 to TRBJ1-6, with unresolved D. The germline CDR1 and CDR2 sequences are MGHRA and YSYEKL. This CDR3 has 15 residues. Trimming removed 4 bases at V and 2 bases at J, with 9 bases between. The CDR3 here is CASSLPGTYNSPLHF. In DNA, the CDR3 is TGCGCCAGCAGCCTCCCGGGGACCTATAATTCACCCCTCCACTTT.

This clone was counted only a few times. The CDR3 loop is CASSNQGTNYGYTF. CDR3 bases: TGTGCCAGCAGTAATCAGGGGACTAACTATGGCTACACCTTC. The chain employs TRBV2 and TRBJ1-2, with D possibly being TRBD1 (6 bases). The CDR3 is made up of 14 amino acids. Germline assignment: CDR1 SNHLY and CDR2 FYNNEI. Deletions cut 5 bases from V and 0 bases from J, with 10 bases between.